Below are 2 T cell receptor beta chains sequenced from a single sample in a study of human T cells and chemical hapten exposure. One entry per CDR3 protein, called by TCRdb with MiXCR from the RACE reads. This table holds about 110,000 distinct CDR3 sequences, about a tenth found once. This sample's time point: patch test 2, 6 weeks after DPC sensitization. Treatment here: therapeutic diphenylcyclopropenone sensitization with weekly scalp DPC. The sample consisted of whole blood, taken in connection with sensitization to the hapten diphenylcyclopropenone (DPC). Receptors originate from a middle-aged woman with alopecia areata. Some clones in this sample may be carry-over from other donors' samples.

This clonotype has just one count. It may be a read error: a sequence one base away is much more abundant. The CDR3 protein is CASSWEWRGVDSPLHF. CDR3 DNA sequence: TGCGCCAGCAGCTGGGAGTGGCGAGGTGTTGATTCACCCCTCCACTTT. V gene TRBV5-1 combines with J gene TRBJ1-6; D unclear. Deletions cut 3 bases from V and 8 bases from J, with 18 bases between. CDR1 and CDR2 from the germline V gene are SGHRS and YFSETQ. This CDR3 has 16 residues.

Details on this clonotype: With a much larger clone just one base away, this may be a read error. CDR3 nucleotide sequence: TGTGCCAGCAGTGAGTTGGAACAGGAGAATTCACCCCTCCACTTT. Protein sequence: CASSELEQENSPLHF. The chain carries TRBV2 and TRBJ1-6; weak D call: TRBD1 (5 bases). Germline V gene lookup returns CDR1 SNHLY and CDR2 FYNNEI. V was trimmed by 3 bases and J by 7 bases, leaving 13 bases between them. The CDR3 has 15 amino acids. The variable domain in full, completed from reference TRBV2 and TRBJ1-6, reads EPEVTQTPSHQVTQMGQEVILRCVPISNHLYFYWYRQILGQKVEFLVSFYNNEISEKSEIFDDQFSVERPDGSNFTLKIRSTKLEDSAMYFCASSELEQENSPLHFGNGTRLTVT.